This T cell receptor (beta chain) is from a study of cytomegalovirus exposure and HLA in healthy donors. Notes on the study in general: In vitro work confirmed that a few CMV-associated chains recognize CMV antigens.

V lost 0 bases and J lost 0, with 9 bases in between. CDR1 is LGHNA, CDR2 YSLEER, per germline. The CDR3 consists of 16 residues. Of note for this clone: The antigen remains undetermined.

Vbeta (60) and Jbeta (13) primers were used in the PCR. Measured with immunoSEQ multiplex PCR; TCRdb has only the in-frame clones, and not every one. The profile shows about 140,000 clones, approximately 80% of them singletons. Input material: PBMCs. The receptor's source is a male donor in good health and CMV-seronegative. The chain uses TRBV4-3 and TRBJ1-3; no definite D call. CDR3 nucleotides: TGCGCCAGCAGCCAAGAAGCAGGTAGCTCTGGAAACACCATATATTTT. Its translation is CASSQEAGSSGNTIYF.